The T cell receptor beta chain described here comes from a study of blood T cells in healthy people across ages. V was cut by 2 bases and J by 7 bases, with 17 bases left in between. This CDR3 is 15 amino acids long. Germline V gene data show CDR1 as LGHNA and CDR2 as YNFKEQ. With regard to this clonotype: The antigen remains undetermined.

It was with a sample-barcoded 5' primer and a J-beta primer mix that a second PCR of about 6 to 12 cycles was run. Via MiXCR, TCRdb re-called the 5' RACE reads, giving one row per CDR3 protein. The sample has under 1,100,000 distinct CDR3 sequences; approximately 25% are singletons. Study results and limitations: Among long-lived donors, naive CD4+ cells were more numerous and diversity higher than in aged donors.

The same data also went into a second study, on T cells of mothers and their children. Per that study: For cDNA synthesis, the complete extracted RNA was used (roughly 1.5 ug per 15 ul).

V gene TRBV4-2 combines with J gene TRBJ2-5, with D uncertain. This receptor was obtained from a girl aged 2 to 10 in good health. The sample taken for sequencing was blood. DNA of the CDR3: TGTGCCAGCAGCCAAATCAGTCCCCAAATGGGGACCCAGTACTTC. It specifies CASSQISPQMGTQYF.